This T cell receptor (beta chain) was captured in a study of metastatic and nonmetastatic thyroid tumors. In the original analysis: The authors used CDR3 differences across clinicopathological groups to build a distant-metastasis classifier for papillary thyroid cancer. TCRdb re-called the PCR reads with MiXCR. TCRdb's processing, not the authors' own work, is the source of the V and J calls. Of almost 35,000 clones listed, about a third are singletons. There are 14 residues in the CDR3. Germline V CDR1 and CDR2: MNHNS, SASEGT. V lost 1 base and J lost 8, with 14 bases in between. This clone was counted only a few times. Thyroid surgery had not been preceded by any treatment in any patient.

Sequencing input: tumor tissue. The rearrangement uses TRBV6-1 and TRBJ1-2; unclear D gene. The TCR was taken from a female donor with papillary thyroid cancer or a benign thyroid nodule (not recorded which). Some clones in this sample may be carry-over from other donors' samples. CDR3 sequence (DNA): TGTGCCAGCAGTGAAGGCGACGGGATGGGAGGCTACACCTTC. It codes for CASSEGDGMGGYTF.